The sample holds a few counts of the clone carrying this T cell receptor beta chain. Germline CDR1 reads DFQATT; CDR2 reads SNEGSKA (reference sequence). The V end was cut by 3 bases, the J end by 8 bases, with 10 bases between. The CDR3 is 11 amino acids. This sample is part of a study of blood T cells in healthy people across ages. The authors ran a second PCR of roughly 6 to 11 cycles using a sample-barcoded 5' primer and a J-beta primer mix. Each CDR3 protein gets one entry after TCRdb re-called the 5' RACE reads with MiXCR. This table has 450,000 to 700,000 distinct CDR3 sequences, 25% to 30% appearing once.

This clonotype was obtained from a woman in her seventies in good health. Sequenced material: blood. This chain uses TRBV20-1 with TRBJ1-2; no clear D gene. CDR3 protein: CSARRETGYTF. CDR3 nucleotide sequence: TGCAGTGCTAGGAGGGAGACGGGCTACACCTTC.